Sequencing of this T cell receptor beta chain was carried out in a study of technical replicates of blood from a handful of donors. The CDR3 covers 13 residues. The V gene lost 1 base and the J gene lost 6 bases, with 9 bases spanning the gap. Germline V gene sequence: CDR1 SGDLS, CDR2 YYNGEE. The table came from immunoSEQ multiplex PCR; TCRdb's copy has only in-frame clones and leaves some out. The sample records over 70,000 clones, roughly 92% being singletons. This chain connects TRBV9 to TRBJ2-3; tentatively, D is TRBD2 (5 bases). The TCR originated in a human donor in good health. Material for sequencing was T cells isolated from PBMCs. This CDR3 is CASSVLDSDTQYF. DNA for the CDR3: TGTGCCAGCAGCGTACTGGACTCGGATACGCAGTATTTT.